The T cell receptor (beta chain) under discussion was sequenced for a study of identical twins. CDR3 length equals 11 residues. V was shortened by 1 base and J by 10 bases, with 7 bases between the two germline ends. Germline V gene sequence: CDR1 SGHAT, CDR2 FQNNGV. TCRdb reanalysed the 5' RACE reads using MiXCR and keeps one entry per CDR3 protein. The table shows 540,000 or so distinct CDR3 sequences, with 20% to 25% occurring only once. The sample was also reused in another study, on yellow fever vaccine responses in identical twins.

Sequencing was done on a sample of CD4+ T cells sorted from blood. This TCR was recovered from a woman between 18 and 29 years old in good health. V is TRBV11-2 and J is TRBJ1-1; D is unclear. Written as DNA, the CDR3 is TGTGCCAGCAGCTTAGGGGCTGGAGCTTTCTTT. Protein product: CASSLGAGAFF.